This T cell receptor beta chain was identified in a study of response to subunit inactivated influenza vaccine. V lost 8 bases, J lost 7 bases, and 10 bases stayed unmatched. Germline V CDR1 and CDR2: GTSNPN, SVGIG (reference sequence). The CDR3 has 12 residues. One entry per CDR3 protein results from TCRdb running MiXCR on the RT-PCR reads. This table has about 700,000 distinct CDR3 sequences, approximately 15% appearing once. Notes on the study in general: A suggestion made by the authors is that each seasonal influenza vaccination recruits few new T cells.

Concerning this clonotype: The antigen is undetermined.

Sequences were derived from PBMCs from blood, sampled 14 to 15 days before vaccination. This receptor was identified in a man aged 45 to 65 who received an inactivated influenza vaccine. The J gene is TRBJ2-5, the V gene TRBV30; TRBD2 matches 7 bases. CDR3 residues: CATPTGGGTQYF. CDR3 DNA: TGTGCCACGCCGACGGGGGGTGGGACCCAGTACTTC.